Here is one T cell receptor beta chain with its context. The entry originates in a study of shared clonotypes between healthy human individuals. Method: immunoSEQ multiplex PCR; TCRdb's copy keeps in-frame clones and lacks some. The sample shows some 2.1 million clones, just under 95% of them seen only once. This CDR3 is built from 13 residues. V shed 6 bases and J shed 4 bases, with 11 bases lying between them. The germline V gene has CDR1 MNHNY and CDR2 SVGAGI (reference sequence). Positively selected for CCR7, the CD45RO-negative cells used as naive CD8 cells excluded terminally differentiated effector memory CD45RA+ cells.

The clonotype originates from a man between 18 and 35 years old in good health. Some clones in this sample may be carry-over from other donors' samples. Sequencing input: naive CD8+ T cells from PBMCs. This sequence joins TRBV6-6 and TRBJ2-3; D unclear. The CDR3 nucleotides read TGTGCCAGCAGCCCTCTAGGGCCAGATACGCAGTATTTT. This translates into CASSPLGPDTQYF.